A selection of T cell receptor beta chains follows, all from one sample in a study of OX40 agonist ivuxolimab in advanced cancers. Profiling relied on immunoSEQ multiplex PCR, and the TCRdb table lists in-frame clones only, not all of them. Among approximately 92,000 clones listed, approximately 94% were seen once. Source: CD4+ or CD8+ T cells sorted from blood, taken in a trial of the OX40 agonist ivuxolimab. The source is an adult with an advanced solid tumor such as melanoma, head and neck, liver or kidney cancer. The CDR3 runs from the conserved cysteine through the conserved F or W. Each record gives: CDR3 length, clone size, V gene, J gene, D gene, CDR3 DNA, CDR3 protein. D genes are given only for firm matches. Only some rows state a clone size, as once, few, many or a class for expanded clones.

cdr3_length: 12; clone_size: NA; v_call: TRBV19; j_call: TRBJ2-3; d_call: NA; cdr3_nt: TGTGCCAGTGGCAGGGGAACGGATACGCAGTATTTT; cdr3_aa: CASGRGTDTQYF
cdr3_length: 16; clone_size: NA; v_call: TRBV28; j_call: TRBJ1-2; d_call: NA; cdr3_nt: TGTGCCAGCAGTTTATTTGTGGGGGAGGCGGTTGGAGGCTACACCTTC; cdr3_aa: CASSLFVGEAVGGYTF
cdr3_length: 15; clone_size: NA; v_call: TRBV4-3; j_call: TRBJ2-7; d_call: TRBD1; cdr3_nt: TGCGCCAGCAGCCAAGACCCGGACAGGTCCTACGAGCAGTACTTC; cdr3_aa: CASSQDPDRSYEQYF
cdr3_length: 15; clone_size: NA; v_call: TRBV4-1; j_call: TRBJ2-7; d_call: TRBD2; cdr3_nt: TGCGCCAGCAGCCAAACCCCGACTAGCGGCTACGAGCAGTACTTC; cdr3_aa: CASSQTPTSGYEQYF
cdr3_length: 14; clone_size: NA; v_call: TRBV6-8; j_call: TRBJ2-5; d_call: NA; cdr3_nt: TGTGCCAGCAGTTACCGGGGCTGCCAAGAGACCCAGTACTTC; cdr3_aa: CASSYRGCQETQYF
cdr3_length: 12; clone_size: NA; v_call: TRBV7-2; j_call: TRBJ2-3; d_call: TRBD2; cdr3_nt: TGTGCCAGCAGCTTCCTAGCGGGAGACCTCGAATTT; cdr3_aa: CASSFLAGDLEF
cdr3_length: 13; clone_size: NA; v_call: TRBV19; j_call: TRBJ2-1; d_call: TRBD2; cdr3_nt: TGTGCCACCTTGAGCGGGATTTACAATGAGCAGTTCTTC; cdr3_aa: CATLSGIYNEQFF
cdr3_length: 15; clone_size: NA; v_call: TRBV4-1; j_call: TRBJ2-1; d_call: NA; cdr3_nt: TGCGCCAGCAGCCAAGTGGGGGGCGAGTACAATGAGCAGTTCTTC; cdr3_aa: CASSQVGGEYNEQFF
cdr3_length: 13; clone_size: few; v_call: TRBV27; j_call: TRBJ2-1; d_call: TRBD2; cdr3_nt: TGTGCCAGCAGTCCGGGGGGGGAACATGAGCAGTTCTTC; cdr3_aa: CASSPGGEHEQFF
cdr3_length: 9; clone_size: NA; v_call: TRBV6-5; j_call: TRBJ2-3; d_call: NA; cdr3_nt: TGTGCCACGGGGGATACGCAGTATTTT; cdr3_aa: CATGDTQYF
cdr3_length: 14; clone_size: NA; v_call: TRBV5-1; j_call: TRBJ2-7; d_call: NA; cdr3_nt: TGCGCCAGCAGCTCCGGGACACTGACCTACGAGCAGTACTTC; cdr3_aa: CASSSGTLTYEQYF
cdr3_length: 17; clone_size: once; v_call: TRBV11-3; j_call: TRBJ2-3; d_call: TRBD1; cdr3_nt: TGTGCCAGCAGCTTAGAGGGACAGGGAGGAATCACAGATACGCAGTATTTT; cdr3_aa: CASSLEGQGGITDTQYF
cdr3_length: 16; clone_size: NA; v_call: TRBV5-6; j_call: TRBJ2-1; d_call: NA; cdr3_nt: TGTGCCAGCAGCTGGGGGAGCTCACCTTTCTACAATGAGCAGTTCTTC; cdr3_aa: CASSWGSSPFYNEQFF
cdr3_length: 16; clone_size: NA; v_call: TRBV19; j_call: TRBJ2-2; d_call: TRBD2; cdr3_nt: TGTGCCAGTACCATTTTGCTAGCGGGGAACACCGGGGAGCTGTTTTTT; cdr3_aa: CASTILLAGNTGELFF
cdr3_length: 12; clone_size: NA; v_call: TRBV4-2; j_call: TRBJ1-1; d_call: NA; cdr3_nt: TGTGCCAGCTCTTACGACATGAACGAAGCTTTCTTT; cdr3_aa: CASSYDMNEAFF
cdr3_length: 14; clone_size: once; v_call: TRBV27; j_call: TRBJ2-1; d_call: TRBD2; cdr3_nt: TGTGCCAGCCGAGGACTAGCGGCCTACAATGAGCAGTTCTTC; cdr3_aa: CASRGLAAYNEQFF
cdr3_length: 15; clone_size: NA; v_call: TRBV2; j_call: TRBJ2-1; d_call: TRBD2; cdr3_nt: TGTGCCAGCAGTGAACCGGGGGGTTGGGACGATGAGCAGTTCTTC; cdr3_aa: CASSEPGGWDDEQFF
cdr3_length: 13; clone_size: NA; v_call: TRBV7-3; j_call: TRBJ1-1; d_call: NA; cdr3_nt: TGTGCCAGCAGGCCAGGAGCAACTCAGGAAGCTTTCTTT; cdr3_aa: CASRPGATQEAFF
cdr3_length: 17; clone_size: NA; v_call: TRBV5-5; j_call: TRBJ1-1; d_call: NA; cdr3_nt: TGTGCCAGCAGCTTGAGGATTGTTGGACAGATGAACACTGAAGCTTTCTTT; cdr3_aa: CASSLRIVGQMNTEAFF
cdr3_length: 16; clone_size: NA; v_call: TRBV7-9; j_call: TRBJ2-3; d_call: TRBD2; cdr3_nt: TGTGCCAGCAGCTCCCCGCCTAGCGGGGAAACAGATACGCAGTATTTT; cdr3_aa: CASSSPPSGETDTQYF
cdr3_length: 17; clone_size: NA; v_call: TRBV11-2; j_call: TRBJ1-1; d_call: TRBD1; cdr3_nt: TGTGCCAGCAGCTCCGTCCCGGGACAGGGTTTGGACACTGAAGCTTTCTTT; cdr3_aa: CASSSVPGQGLDTEAFF
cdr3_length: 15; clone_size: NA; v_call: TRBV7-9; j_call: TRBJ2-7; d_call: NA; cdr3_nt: TGTGCCAGCAGCTTAGCGTCGGGCGGGACGGGGGAGCAGTACTTC; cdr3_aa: CASSLASGGTGEQYF
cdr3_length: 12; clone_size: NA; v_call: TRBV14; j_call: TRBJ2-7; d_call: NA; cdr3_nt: TGTGCCAGCAGCCCCTCTAGTTACGAGCAGTACTTC; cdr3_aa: CASSPSSYEQYF
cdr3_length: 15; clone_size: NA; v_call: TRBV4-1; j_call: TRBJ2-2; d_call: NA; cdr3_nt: TGCGCCAGCAGCCCGGACAGCTCCTTCAACGGGGAGCTGTTTTTT; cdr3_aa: CASSPDSSFNGELFF
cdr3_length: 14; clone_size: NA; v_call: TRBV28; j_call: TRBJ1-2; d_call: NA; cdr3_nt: TGTGCCAGCAGTTTGACGGGCGCCAACTATGGCTACACCTTC; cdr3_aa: CASSLTGANYGYTF
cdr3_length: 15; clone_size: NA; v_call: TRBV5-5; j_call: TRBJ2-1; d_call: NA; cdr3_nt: TGTGCCAGCCTCGATTCGGGGGACTTCTACAATGAGCAGTTCTTC; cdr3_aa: CASLDSGDFYNEQFF